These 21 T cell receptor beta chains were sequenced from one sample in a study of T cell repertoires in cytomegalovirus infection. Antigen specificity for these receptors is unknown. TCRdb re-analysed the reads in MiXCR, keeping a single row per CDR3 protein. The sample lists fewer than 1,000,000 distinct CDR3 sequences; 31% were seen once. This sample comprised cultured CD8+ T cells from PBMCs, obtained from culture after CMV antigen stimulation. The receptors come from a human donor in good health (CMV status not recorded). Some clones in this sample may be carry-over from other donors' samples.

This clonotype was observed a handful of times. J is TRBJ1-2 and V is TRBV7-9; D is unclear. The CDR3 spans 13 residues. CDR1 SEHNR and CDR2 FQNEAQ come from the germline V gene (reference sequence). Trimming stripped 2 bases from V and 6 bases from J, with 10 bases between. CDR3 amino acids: CASSLRQVDGYTF. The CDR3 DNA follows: TGTGCCAGCAGCTTAAGGCAGGTAGATGGCTACACCTTC. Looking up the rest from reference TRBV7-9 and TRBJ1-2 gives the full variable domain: DTGVSQNPRHKITKRGQNVTFRCDPISEHNRLYWYRQTLGQGPEFLTYFQNEAQLEKSRLLSDRFSAERPKGSFSTLEIQRTEQGDSAMYLCASSLRQVDGYTFGSGTRLTVV.

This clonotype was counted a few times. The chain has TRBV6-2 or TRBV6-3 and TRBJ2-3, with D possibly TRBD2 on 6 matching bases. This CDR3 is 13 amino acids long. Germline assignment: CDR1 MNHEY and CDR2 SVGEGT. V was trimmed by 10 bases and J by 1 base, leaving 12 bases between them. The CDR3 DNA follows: TGTGCCATCGCATCGGGGGGCACAGATACGCAGTATTTT. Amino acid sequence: CAIASGGTDTQYF.

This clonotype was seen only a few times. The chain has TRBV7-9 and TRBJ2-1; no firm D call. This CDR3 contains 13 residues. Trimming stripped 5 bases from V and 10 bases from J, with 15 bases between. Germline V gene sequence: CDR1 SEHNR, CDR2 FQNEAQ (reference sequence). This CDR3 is CASSPPSPNEQFF. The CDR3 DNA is TGTGCCAGCAGCCCGCCCTCCCCCAACGAGCAGTTCTTC.

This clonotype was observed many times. The CDR3 coding sequence is TGTGCCAGCAGGAGCGGGGGGGCAGATACGCAGTATTTT. It is translated as CASRSGGADTQYF. This rearrangement joins TRBV27 to TRBJ2-3; 10 bases line up with TRBD2. The CDR3 consists of 13 residues. V lost 6 bases and J lost 4; bases outside the gene matches: 1. The germline CDR1 and CDR2 sequences are MNHEY and SMNVEV (reference sequence).

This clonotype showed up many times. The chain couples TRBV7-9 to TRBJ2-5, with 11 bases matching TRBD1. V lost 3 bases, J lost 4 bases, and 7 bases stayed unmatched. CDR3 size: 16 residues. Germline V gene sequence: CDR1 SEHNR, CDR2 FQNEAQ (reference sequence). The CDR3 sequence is CASSLGDRGARETQYF. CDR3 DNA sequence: TGTGCCAGCAGCTTGGGGGACAGGGGGGCCAGAGAGACCCAGTACTTC.

CDR3 sequence reads: CAPREGGGRSILPYEQYV. The CDR3 coding sequence is TGTGCCCCCCGCGAGGGGGGAGGCCGAAGCATACTCCCCTACGAGCAGTACGTC. This chain joins TRBV28 and TRBJ2-7, with D perhaps being TRBD1 or TRBD2 (6 bases each). The CDR3 is made up of 18 amino acids. The germline V and J ends were trimmed by 11 bases and 2 bases, with 31 bases remaining between them. From germline, CDR1 is MDHEN and CDR2 SYDVKM.

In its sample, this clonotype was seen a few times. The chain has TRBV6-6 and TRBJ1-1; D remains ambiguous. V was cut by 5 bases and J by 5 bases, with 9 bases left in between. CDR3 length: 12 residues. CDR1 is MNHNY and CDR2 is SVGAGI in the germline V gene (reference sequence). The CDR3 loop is CASSLVETEAFF. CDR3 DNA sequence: TGTGCCAGCAGTCTGGTAGAGACTGAAGCTTTCTTT.

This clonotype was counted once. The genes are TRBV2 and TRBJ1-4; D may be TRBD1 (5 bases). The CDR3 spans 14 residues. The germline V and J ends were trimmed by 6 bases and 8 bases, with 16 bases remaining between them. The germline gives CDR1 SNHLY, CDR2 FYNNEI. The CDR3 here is CASSDGDLEEKLFF. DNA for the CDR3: TGTGCCAGCAGCGATGGGGACCTGGAGGAAAAACTGTTTTTT.

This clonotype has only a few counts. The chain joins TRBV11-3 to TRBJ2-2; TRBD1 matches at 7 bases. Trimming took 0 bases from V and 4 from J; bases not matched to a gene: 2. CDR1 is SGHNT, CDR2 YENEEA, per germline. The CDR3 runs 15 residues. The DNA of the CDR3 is TGTGCCAGCAGCTTAGAAGGGGGCGGCACCGGGGAGCTGTTTTTT. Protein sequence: CASSLEGGGTGELFF. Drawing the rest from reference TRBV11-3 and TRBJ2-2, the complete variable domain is EAGVVQSPRYKIIEKKQPVAFWCNPISGHNTLYWYLQNLGQGPELLIRYENEEAVDDSQLPKDRFSAERLKGVDSTLKIQPAELGDSAVYLCASSLEGGGTGELFFGEGSRLTVL.

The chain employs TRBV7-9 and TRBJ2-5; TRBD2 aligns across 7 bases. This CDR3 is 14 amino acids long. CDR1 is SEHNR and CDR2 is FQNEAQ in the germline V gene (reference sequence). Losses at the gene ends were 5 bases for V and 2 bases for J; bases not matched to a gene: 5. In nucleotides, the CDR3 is TGTGCCAGCAGCCCCGGGCGGGGGCAAGAGACCCAGTACTTC. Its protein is CASSPGRGQETQYF.

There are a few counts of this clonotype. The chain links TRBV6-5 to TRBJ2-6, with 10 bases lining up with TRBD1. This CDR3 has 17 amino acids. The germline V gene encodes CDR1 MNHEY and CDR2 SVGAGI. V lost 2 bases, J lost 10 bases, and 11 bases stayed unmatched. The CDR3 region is CASSYASLGTGVNVLTF. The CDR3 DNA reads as TGTGCCAGCAGTTACGCTTCCCTCGGGACAGGGGTAAACGTCCTGACTTTC.

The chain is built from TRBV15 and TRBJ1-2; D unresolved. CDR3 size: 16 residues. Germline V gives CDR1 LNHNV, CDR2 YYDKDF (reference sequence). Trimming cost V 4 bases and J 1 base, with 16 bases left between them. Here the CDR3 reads CATSTPIRGFNYGYTF. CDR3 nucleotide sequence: TGTGCCACCAGCACTCCGATTCGGGGATTTAACTATGGCTACACCTTC.

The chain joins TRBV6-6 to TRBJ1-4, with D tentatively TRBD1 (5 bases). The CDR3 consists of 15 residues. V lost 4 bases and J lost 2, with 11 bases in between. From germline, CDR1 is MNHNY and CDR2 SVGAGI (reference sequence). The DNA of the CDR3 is TGTGCCAGCAGTTTGTCCAGGGCGACTAATGAAAAACTGTTTTTT. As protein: CASSLSRATNEKLFF.

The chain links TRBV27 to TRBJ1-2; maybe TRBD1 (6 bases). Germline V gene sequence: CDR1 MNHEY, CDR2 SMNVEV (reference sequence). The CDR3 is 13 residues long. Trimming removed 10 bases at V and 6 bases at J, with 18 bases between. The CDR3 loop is CATRGGAGDGYTF. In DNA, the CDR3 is TGTGCCACTCGGGGGGGGGCAGGCGATGGCTACACCTTC.

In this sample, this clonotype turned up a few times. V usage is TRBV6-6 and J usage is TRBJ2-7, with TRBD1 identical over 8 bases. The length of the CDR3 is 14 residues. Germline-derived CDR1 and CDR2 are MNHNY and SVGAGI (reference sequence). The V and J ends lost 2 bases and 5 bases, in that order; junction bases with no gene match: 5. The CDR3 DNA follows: TGTGCCAGCAGTTACACGGACAGGGCGCACGAGCAGTACGTC. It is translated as CASSYTDRAHEQYV.

The CDR3 region is CASSSSPYGYTF. In nucleotides, the CDR3 is TGTGCCAGCAGTTCCTCCCCGTATGGCTACACCTTC. The chain is built from TRBV27 and TRBJ1-2, with D unclear. The CDR3 has 12 amino acids. Trimming took 4 bases from V and 5 from J, leaving 8 bases between them. The V gene's germline CDR1 is MNHEY and CDR2 SMNVEV (reference sequence).

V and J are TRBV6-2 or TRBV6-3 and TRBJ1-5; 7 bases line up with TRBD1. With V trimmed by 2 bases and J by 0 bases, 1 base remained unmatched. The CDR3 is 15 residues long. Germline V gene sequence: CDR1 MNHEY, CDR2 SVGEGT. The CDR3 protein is CASSYGQDSNQPQHF. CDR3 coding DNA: TGTGCCAGCAGTTACGGACAGGATAGCAATCAGCCCCAGCATTTT.

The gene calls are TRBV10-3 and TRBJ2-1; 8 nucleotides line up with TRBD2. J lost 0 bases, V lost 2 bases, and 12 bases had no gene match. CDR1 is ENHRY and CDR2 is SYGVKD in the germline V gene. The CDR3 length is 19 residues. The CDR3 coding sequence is TGTGCCATCAGTGAGGTCGAGCGGGGGTTATCGAGCTCCTACAATGAGCAGTTCTTC. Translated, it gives CAISEVERGLSSSYNEQFF.

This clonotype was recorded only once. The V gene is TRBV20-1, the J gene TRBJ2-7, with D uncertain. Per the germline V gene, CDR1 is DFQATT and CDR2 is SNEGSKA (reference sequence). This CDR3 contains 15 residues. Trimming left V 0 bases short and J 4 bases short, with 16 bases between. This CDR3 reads CSARDLKRSTYEQYV. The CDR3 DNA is TGCAGTGCTAGAGATCTGAAACGTTCGACGTACGAGCAGTACGTC.

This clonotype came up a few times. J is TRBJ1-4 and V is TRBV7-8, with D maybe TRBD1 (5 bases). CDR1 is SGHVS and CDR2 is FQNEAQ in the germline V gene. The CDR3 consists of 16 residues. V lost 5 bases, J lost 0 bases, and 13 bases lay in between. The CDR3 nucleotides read TGTGCCAGCAGCCCCAAGGGGACCGCAACTAATGAAAAACTGTTTTTT. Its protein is CASSPKGTATNEKLFF.

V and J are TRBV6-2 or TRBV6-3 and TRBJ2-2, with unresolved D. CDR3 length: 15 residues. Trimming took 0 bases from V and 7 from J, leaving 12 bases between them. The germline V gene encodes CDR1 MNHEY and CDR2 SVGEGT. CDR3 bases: TGTGCCAGCAGTTACTCGAGTTGGATTTTCGGGGAGCTGTTTTTT. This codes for CASSYSSWIFGELFF.